Below are 31 T cell receptor beta chains sequenced from a single sample in a study of cytomegalovirus exposure and HLA in healthy donors. The primer mix had 60 Vbeta and 13 Jbeta primers. Here immunoSEQ multiplex PCR was the method, and the copy in TCRdb shows in-frame clones only, minus some. The table lists approximately 170,000 clones, around four fifths of them singletons. The sequencing input was PBMCs. The receptors here all came from a man younger than 35 in good health and CMV-seropositive.

V is TRBV4-1 and J is TRBJ2-2; 7 bases line up with TRBD1. The CDR3 has 18 amino acids. Unmatched junction bases numbered 10, after V lost 3 bases and J lost 0 bases. Germline V lookup: CDR1 MGHRA, CDR2 YSYEKL. This CDR3 is CASSHLGQGVANTGELFF. The DNA for the CDR3 is TGCGCCAGCAGCCATCTGGGCCAGGGGGTAGCGAACACCGGGGAGCTGTTTTTT.

V is TRBV20-1 and J is TRBJ1-4, with 7 bases lining up with TRBD1. J gave up 14 bases and V 5 bases, and 8 bases lay outside the gene matches. Germline CDR1 and CDR2: DFQATT and SNEGSKA (reference sequence). The CDR3 sequence is 11 residues long. Written as DNA, the CDR3 is TGCAGTGCTGGGCCACAGGGGACGCTGTTTTTT. It codes for CSAGPQGTLFF.

The CDR3 nucleotides are TGTGCCAGTAGTATGGGGAGGGACCTTCCCTACGAGCAGTACTTC. It yields the protein CASSMGRDLPYEQYF. The gene calls are TRBV19 and TRBJ2-7; 7 bases fit TRBD2. This CDR3 region has 15 residues. Looked up from germline, CDR1 is LNHDA and CDR2 is SQIVND (reference sequence). J was trimmed by 2 bases and V by 3 bases; bases with no gene match: 7.

V and J are TRBV19 and TRBJ1-2; a possible D gene is TRBD1 (6 bases). The length of the CDR3 is 13 residues. Germline lookup yields CDR1 LNHDA and CDR2 SQIVND (reference sequence). Deletions cut 5 bases from V and 4 bases from J, with 11 bases between. The CDR3 DNA reads as TGTGCCAGTAGTTATCGAGGGGGCTATGGCTACACCTTC. Its protein is CASSYRGGYGYTF.

This clone appeared a single time. J is TRBJ2-5 and V is TRBV12-5; D is unresolved. The V end lost 2 bases, the J end lost 5 bases, and 3 bases lay between the germline ends. CDR3 size: 11 residues. Germline V CDR1 and CDR2: LGHNT, FRNRAP. The CDR3 loop reads CASGLYETQYF. In DNA, the CDR3 is TGTGCTAGTGGTTTGTATGAGACCCAGTACTTC.

This sequence joins TRBV10-1 and TRBJ1-5; D perhaps matches TRBD1 (5 bases). In germline, CDR1 is WNHNN, CDR2 SYGVQD (reference sequence). V was pared by 5 bases and J by 5 bases, with 10 bases between. This CDR3 comprises 13 residues. The DNA for the CDR3 is TGCGCCAGCAGTTCTCAGGGTGATCAGCCCCAGCATTTT. Translating it yields CASSSQGDQPQHF.

The gene calls are TRBV7-9 and TRBJ1-2; 8 bases fit TRBD1. The CDR3 runs 14 residues. V lost 1 base to trimming and J lost 8 bases; unmatched junction nucleotides: 6. CDR1 and CDR2 from the germline V gene are SEHNR and FQNEAQ (reference sequence). CDR3 DNA: TGTGCCAGCAGCTTAGTTCAGGGGGCTAGCGGCTACACCTTC. Protein product: CASSLVQGASGYTF.

This chain connects TRBV27 to TRBJ1-2; D perhaps matches TRBD1 (5 bases). Germline assignment: CDR1 MNHEY and CDR2 SMNVEV (reference sequence). The V end lost 2 bases, the J end lost 8 bases, and 12 bases lay between the germline ends. The CDR3 is made up of 13 amino acids. This chain's CDR3 is CASSLKGAGGYTF. In nucleotides, the CDR3 is TGTGCCAGCAGTTTAAAAGGGGCAGGGGGCTACACCTTC.

This clone was detected once. The chain employs TRBV5-1 and TRBJ2-5, with D unclear. The V end lost 2 bases, the J end lost 5 bases, and 10 bases lay between the germline ends. This CDR3 comprises 13 residues. Per germline, CDR1 SGHRS and CDR2 YFSETQ. The CDR3 DNA reads TGCGCCAGCAGCTTATTCTCTATGGAGACCCAGTACTTC. Translated, it gives CASSLFSMETQYF. The variable domain in full, with the rest retrieved from reference TRBV5-1 and TRBJ2-5, is KAGVTQTPRYLIKTRGQQVTLSCSPISGHRSVSWYQQTPGQGLQFLFEYFSETQRNKGNFPGRFSGRQFSNSRSEMNVSTLELGDSALYLCASSLFSMETQYFGPGTRLLVL.

The V call is TRBV9, the J call TRBJ2-7, with 9 bases identical to TRBD2. Germline V gives CDR1 SGDLS, CDR2 YYNGEE. Germline trimming cut 0 bases from V and 3 bases from J; bases unmatched to any gene: 4. The CDR3 consists of 15 residues. Here the CDR3 reads CASSVEVAGVYEQYF. The CDR3, as DNA: TGTGCCAGCAGCGTAGAGGTAGCGGGGGTCTACGAGCAGTACTTC.

CDR3 region: CASTTRGGTDTQYF. CDR3 coding DNA: TGTGCCAGCACCACCCGGGGGGGCACAGATACGCAGTATTTT. This sequence joins TRBV5-4 and TRBJ2-3, with TRBD2 identical over 7 bases. Looked up from germline, CDR1 is SGHNT and CDR2 is YYREEE (reference sequence). The CDR3 runs to 14 residues. V shed 6 bases, J shed 1 base, and the junction held 5 bases outside the gene matches.

The chain combines TRBV5-1 with TRBJ1-5, with 7 bases that match TRBD1. This CDR3 is 16 amino acids long. Looked up from germline, CDR1 is SGHRS and CDR2 is YFSETQ. V shed 0 bases, J shed 0 bases, and the junction held 3 bases outside the gene matches. The CDR3 protein is CASSLEGGGSNQPQHF. The CDR3 nucleotides are TGCGCCAGCAGCTTGGAAGGGGGCGGTAGCAATCAGCCCCAGCATTTT.

This clone was seen a few times. Because the CDR3 is missing its conserved closing phenylalanine or tryptophan, this is likely a read error. V and J are TRBV6-1 and TRBJ1-6; possible D gene TRBD1, 5 bases. The CDR3 is 17 residues long. V lost 2 bases to trimming and J lost 8 bases, with 19 bases between them. Germline-derived CDR1 and CDR2 are MNHNS and SASEGT. The CDR3 sequence is CASSEFEGVRMDSPLHL. In nucleotides, the CDR3 is TGTGCCAGCAGTGAATTCGAAGGGGTAAGAATGGATTCACCCCTCCACCTT.

This clone occurred once. The CDR3 coding sequence is TGCGCCAGCAGCCAATTTCCGGGCAGGGCCTACAATGAGCAGTTCTTC. Residues: CASSQFPGRAYNEQFF. J is TRBJ2-1 and V is TRBV4-1; D possibly corresponds to TRBD1 (5 bases). Per the germline V gene, CDR1 is MGHRA and CDR2 is YSYEKL. This CDR3 comprises 16 residues. Between the trimmed V and J ends, which lost 2 bases and 2 bases, there was a span of 13 bases.

This clone was seen more than once but under ten times. This rearrangement joins TRBV5-1 to TRBJ1-1, with D possibly being TRBD1 (5 bases). Germline assignment: CDR1 SGHRS and CDR2 YFSETQ. The V gene lost 7 bases and the J gene lost 3 bases, with 19 bases spanning the gap. The CDR3 contains 15 residues. CDR3 in DNA: TGCGCCAGCTGCCAGGGAGGTAGCGAGGACACTGAAGCTTTCTTT. It specifies CASCQGGSEDTEAFF. The full variable domain, with the rest looked up from reference TRBV5-1 and TRBJ1-1, is KAGVTQTPRYLIKTRGQQVTLSCSPISGHRSVSWYQQTPGQGLQFLFEYFSETQRNKGNFPGRFSGRQFSNSRSEMNVSTLELGDSALYLCASCQGGSEDTEAFFGQGTRLTVV.

The chain joins TRBV7-3 to TRBJ2-1; 8 bases fit TRBD2. Germline trimming cut 5 bases from V and 4 bases from J; bases unmatched to any gene: 7. Looked up from germline, CDR1 is SGHTA and CDR2 is FQGTGA. The CDR3 consists of 15 residues. The CDR3 sequence: CASSPTGTSYNEQFF. The CDR3 coding sequence is TGTGCCAGCAGCCCCACCGGGACTAGTTACAATGAGCAGTTCTTC.

CDR3 loop: CASISGGAGETQYF. The CDR3 bases are TGTGCCAGCATCAGTGGGGGGGCCGGAGAGACCCAGTACTTC. The chain employs TRBV2 and TRBJ2-5; tentative D call: TRBD2 (7 bases). The germline V gene encodes CDR1 SNHLY and CDR2 FYNNEI. The V and J ends lost 7 bases and 4 bases respectively, with 16 bases between them. CDR3 size: 14 residues.

This rearrangement joins TRBV19 to TRBJ1-4; D gene uncertain. Deletions cut 3 bases from V and 8 bases from J, with 13 bases between. Germline loops: CDR1 LNHDA, CDR2 SQIVND (reference sequence). The length of the CDR3 is 14 residues. In nucleotides, the CDR3 is TGTGCCAGTAGTATCGGAGAGGGTAACGAAAAACTGTTTTTT. It is translated as CASSIGEGNEKLFF.

The chain links TRBV6-5 to TRBJ2-7; D is perhaps TRBD2 (6 bases). Trimming shortened V by 2 bases and J by 0 bases, and 14 bases separated the two germline ends. The CDR3 is 16 residues long. The germline CDR1 and CDR2 sequences are MNHEY and SVGAGI. The CDR3 region is CASSYRGTLSSYEQYF. The DNA of the CDR3 is TGTGCCAGCAGTTACCGGGGGACCCTCAGCTCCTACGAGCAGTACTTC.

The chain joins TRBV28 to TRBJ1-2; D unclear. The CDR3 has 15 residues. V shed 6 bases and J shed 4 bases, with 18 bases lying between them. Germline CDR1 is MDHEN and CDR2 is SYDVKM. CDR3 region: CASSSLLADFYGYTF. The CDR3 DNA follows: TGTGCCAGCAGCTCATTGTTGGCGGATTTCTATGGCTACACCTTC.

The CDR3 sequence is CASSQEGLGGYEQYF. The CDR3 bases are TGCGCCAGCAGCCAAGAGGGGCTAGGGGGCTACGAGCAGTACTTC. The rearrangement links TRBV4-1 to TRBJ2-7; perhaps TRBD1 as D (6 bases). The CDR3 sequence is 15 residues long. The V and J ends lost 0 bases and 3 bases respectively, with 12 bases between them. The germline gives CDR1 MGHRA, CDR2 YSYEKL.

This clone has a single count. The chain employs TRBV7-2 and TRBJ2-1; the match to TRBD1 covers 10 bases. There are 15 residues in the CDR3. Germline loops: CDR1 SGHTA, CDR2 FQGNSA. Trimming took 5 bases from V and 0 from J; bases not matched to a gene: 1. CDR3 protein: CASSRTGGSYNEQFF. Here the CDR3 DNA reads TGTGCCAGCAGCCGGACAGGGGGCTCCTACAATGAGCAGTTCTTC.

This chain joins TRBV19 and TRBJ1-1; D uncertain. The V gene lost 8 bases and the J gene lost 6 bases, with 16 bases spanning the gap. The germline V gene has CDR1 LNHDA and CDR2 SQIVND (reference sequence). The length of the CDR3 is 13 residues. CDR3 nucleotide sequence: TGTGCCAGTGAAGAGCCGCGGTTATCTGAAGCTTTCTTT. Residues: CASEEPRLSEAFF.

The chain couples TRBV28 to TRBJ2-7, with TRBD2 matching 8 bases. The CDR3 loop spans 14 amino acids. Germline V gene sequence: CDR1 MDHEN, CDR2 SYDVKM. Trimming cost V 5 bases and J 1 base; bases outside gene matches: 4. CDR3 DNA sequence: TGTGCCAGCAGTCTTACTAGCGGATCCTACGAGCAGTACTTC. The encoded protein is CASSLTSGSYEQYF.

V is TRBV30 and J is TRBJ2-5; 7 bases fit TRBD1. This CDR3 is 15 amino acids long. Trimming removed 2 bases from V and 3 bases from J; junction bases left unmatched: 9. Germline CDR1 GTSNPN, CDR2 SVGIG (reference sequence). CDR3 nucleotide sequence: TGTGCCTGGAGTAGAGACTATGACAGGGAAGAGACCCAGTACTTC. Translation: CAWSRDYDREETQYF.

V and J are TRBV5-6 and TRBJ2-7; no clear D. The ends were cut back, 0 bases at V and 3 bases at J, with 10 bases in the middle. There are 14 residues in the CDR3. CDR1 and CDR2 from the germline V gene are SGHDT and YYEEEE. This chain's CDR3 is CASSLDRSLYEQYF. CDR3 sequence (DNA): TGTGCCAGCAGCTTGGACAGATCCCTCTACGAGCAGTACTTC.

J is TRBJ2-3 and V is TRBV5-1, with TRBD1 matching over 8 bases. Per the germline V gene, CDR1 is SGHRS and CDR2 is YFSETQ. The V segment lost 4 bases and the J segment 4 bases; nucleotides outside the gene matches: 8. This CDR3 has 15 residues. CDR3: CASSHGTGKSDTQYF. The CDR3 nucleotides read TGCGCCAGCAGCCACGGGACAGGAAAGTCAGATACGCAGTATTTT.

This chain links TRBV10-3 with TRBJ1-5, with 7 bases fitting TRBD1. Germline CDR1 reads ENHRY; CDR2 reads SYGVKD. V trimming: 2 bases; J trimming: 12 bases; junction bases outside the gene matches: 7. This CDR3 has 13 amino acids. The CDR3 coding sequence is TGTGCCATCAGTGAGACGTCAGGGGGAATCCAGCATTTT. Translated: CAISETSGGIQHF.

The chain recombines TRBV27 with TRBJ2-5, with 8 bases identical to TRBD1. The CDR3 consists of 15 residues. V lost 4 bases, J lost 4 bases, and 8 bases stayed unmatched. Germline V gene data show CDR1 as MNHEY and CDR2 as SMNVEV (reference sequence). For the CDR3, the DNA is TGTGCCAGCAGTTCCTACGGACAGGGAGGAGAGACCCAGTACTTC. The encoded protein is CASSSYGQGGETQYF.

The chain has TRBV13 and TRBJ1-4; D unresolved. Trimming cost V 1 base and J 0 bases, with 3 bases left between them. CDR3 length equals 14 residues. CDR1 is PRHDT and CDR2 is FYEKMQ in the germline V gene (reference sequence). CDR3: CASSLAATNEKLFF. CDR3 sequence (DNA): TGTGCCAGCAGCTTAGCAGCAACTAATGAAAAACTGTTTTTT. Full variable domain (remainder filled in from reference TRBV13 and TRBJ1-4): AAGVIQSPRHLIKEKRETATLKCYPIPRHDTVYWYQQGPGQDPQFLISFYEKMQSDKGSIPDRFSAQQFSDYHSELNMSSLELGDSALYFCASSLAATNEKLFFGSGTQLSVL.

The rearrangement links TRBV7-2 to TRBJ1-5; 7 nucleotides line up with TRBD1. Per the germline V gene, CDR1 is SGHTA and CDR2 is FQGNSA. This CDR3 spans 16 amino acids. Trimming at V came to 3 bases and at J to 6 bases, leaving 11 bases not matched to a gene. The CDR3 nucleotides are TGTGCCAGCAGCTTCTCCCAGGGGGTGGGGGGTCAGCCCCAGCATTTT. This codes for CASSFSQGVGGQPQHF.